Shown below are 30 T cell receptor beta chains from a single sample sequenced in a study of Tregs in tolerant kidney transplant recipients. The repertoire was sequenced with immunoSEQ multiplex PCR; TCRdb's copy has only in-frame clones and lacks some. The table gives 48,000 or so clones; the top ten clones make up 0.75% to 0.95% of it. The material sequenced was CD4+ T cells from blood, taken before the transplant. Receptors were obtained from a human donor who received a combined kidney and bone marrow transplant.

Frequency places this clone as medium-sized. The CDR3 end lies 3 residues beyond the end of the read and is filled in from the germline J gene. The gene calls are TRBV7-2 and TRBJ1-1; D unresolved. Germline V gives CDR1 SGHTA, CDR2 FQGNSA. This CDR3 is 14 amino acids long. V was shortened by 5 bases and J by 1 base, with 11 bases between the two germline ends. The sequenced part of the CDR3 DNA is TGTGCCAGCAGCATCATCGGCGGGAACACTGAA. Its translation: CASSIIGGNTE. In full, the CDR3 is CASSIIGGNTEAFF.

Details on this clone: The CDR3 end falls 3 residues outside the read, so it is completed with the germline J gene. The rearrangement uses TRBV7-9 and TRBJ2-5; D not certain. Trimming took 1 base from V and 3 from J, leaving 6 bases between them. CDR1 SEHNR and CDR2 FQNEAQ come from the germline V gene (reference sequence). This CDR3 contains 13 residues. The CDR3 loop reads CASSLDAEETQYF. CDR3 DNA (partial): TGTGCCAGCAGCTTAGACGCGGAAGAGACC.

In regard to this clone: The read halts 3 residues ahead of the CDR3 end, with the missing end drawn from the germline J gene. The chain combines TRBV18 with TRBJ2-5, with D maybe TRBD2 (7 bases). CDR1 is KGHSH and CDR2 is LQKENI in the germline V gene. The CDR3 length is 17 residues. V dropped 2 bases and J dropped 2 bases, with 18 bases sitting between them. CDR3 DNA, as far as it was read: TGTGCCAGCTCACCAAGGGCAACAGGGAGGGGGCAAGAGACC. As protein: CASSPRATGRGQET. From start to end, the CDR3 is CASSPRATGRGQETQYF.

With regard to this clone: The read gets to within 3 residues of the CDR3 end, and the germline J gene fills in the rest. The chain combines TRBV10-3 with TRBJ2-3; 7 nucleotides match TRBD2. Per germline, CDR1 ENHRY and CDR2 SYGVKD. This CDR3 is 14 amino acids long. The junction had 6 bases not matched to a gene; V was cut back by 8 bases and J by 1 base. CDR3 bases read: TGTGCCATCGGTGCCGCGGGGGGCACAGATACG. It is translated as CAIGAAGGTDT. In full, the CDR3 is CAIGAAGGTDTQYF.

In the case of this clone: The read terminates 3 residues before the CDR3 end, so the remaining end is supplied by the germline J gene. The chain joins TRBV12-3 or TRBV12-4 to TRBJ2-1; 7 nucleotides match TRBD2. This CDR3 is 15 amino acids long. V shed 6 bases and J 1 base; nucleotides not matched to a gene: 6. The CDR3 reads CASSPLAQSYNEQFF. CDR3 DNA, as far as it was read: TGTGCCAGCAGCCCACTAGCGCAATCCTACAATGAG.

Comment on this clone: The CDR3 end falls 3 residues outside the read, so it is completed with the germline J gene. The J gene is TRBJ2-2, the V gene TRBV6-1; D is perhaps TRBD1 (6 bases). This CDR3 spans 15 amino acids. Trimming left V 2 bases short and J 6 bases short, with 13 bases between. The germline gives CDR1 MNHNS, CDR2 SASEGT. Partial CDR3 DNA: TGTGCCAGCAGTGAAAACTGGTCAGGGGCCGGGGAG. Residues: CASSENWSGAGE. The whole CDR3 reads CASSENWSGAGELFF.

Concerning this clone: The read ends 3 residues early relative to the CDR3; the germline J gene fills the gap. The chain links TRBV5-8 to TRBJ1-5; D might be TRBD1 (5 bases). Between the trimmed V and J ends, which lost 2 bases and 1 base, there was a span of 10 bases. The CDR3 loop spans 15 amino acids. CDR1 and CDR2 from the germline V gene are SGHTS and YDEGEE. CDR3 protein: CASSLSRASNQPQHF. Partial CDR3 DNA: TGTGCCAGCAGCTTAAGCAGGGCAAGCAATCAGCCC.

The CDR3 DNA, read in part, is TGCGCCAGCAGGGCGGGGGACGGTGCGAACACCGGGGAG. Residues: CASRAGDGANTGE. From start to end, the CDR3 is CASRAGDGANTGELFF. The chain carries TRBV10-1 and TRBJ2-2; TRBD2 agrees at 7 bases. Read data end 3 residues before the CDR3 end; the end is taken from the germline J gene. V was pared by 6 bases and J by 0 bases, with 7 bases of the junction left unmatched. Germline-derived CDR1 and CDR2 are WNHNN and SYGVQD (reference sequence). The CDR3 runs to 16 residues.

Comment on this clone: The CDR3 end lies 3 residues beyond the end of the read and is filled in from the germline J gene. The chain joins TRBV30 to TRBJ1-2, with a tentative D call TRBD1 (6 bases). V was pared by 2 bases and J by 5 bases, with 12 bases between. From germline, CDR1 is GTSNPN and CDR2 SVGIG (reference sequence). The CDR3 is made up of 13 amino acids. CDR3 amino acids: CAWSFRGGYGYTF. The part of the CDR3 DNA that was read is TGTGCCTGGAGTTTCAGGGGTGGGTATGGC.

A word on this clone: The CDR3 end falls 3 residues outside the read, so it is completed with the germline J gene. The chain uses TRBV30 and TRBJ2-1; 9 positions agree with TRBD2. Germline CDR1 is GTSNPN and CDR2 is SVGIG (reference sequence). The V gene end was trimmed by 5 bases and the J gene end by 8 bases; junction bases not matched to a gene: 10. The CDR3 has 14 residues. The DNA read from the CDR3 is TGTGCCTGGGCACCGGGGACTAGCCTATATGAG. Its translation is CAWAPGTSLYE. The CDR3 reads in full as CAWAPGTSLYEQFF.

In regard to this clone: The read halts 3 residues ahead of the CDR3 end, with the missing end drawn from the germline J gene. The chain employs TRBV19 and TRBJ2-1; D is perhaps TRBD2 (6 bases). The CDR3 contains 14 residues. Germline-derived CDR1 and CDR2 are LNHDA and SQIVND (reference sequence). The V and J ends lost 4 bases and 6 bases respectively, with 13 bases between them. The part of the CDR3 DNA that was read is TGTGCCAGTAGTAGGGCGGGAATGGGCAATGAG. Protein: CASSRAGMGNE. The full CDR3 sequence reads CASSRAGMGNEQFF. Combining the CDR3 with reference TRBV19 and TRBJ2-1 gives the whole variable domain DGGITQSPKYLFRKEGQNVTLSCEQNLNHDAMYWYRQDPGQGLRLIYYSQIVNDFQKGDIAEGYSVSREKKESFPLTVTSAQKNPTAFYLCASSRAGMGNEQFFGPGTRLTVL.

About this clone itself: The read is 3 residues too short to cover the CDR3 end, so that end is filled in from the germline J gene. The V gene is TRBV2, the J gene TRBJ2-7, with D perhaps matching TRBD1 (6 bases). The V gene lost 4 bases and the J gene lost 3 bases, with 13 bases spanning the gap. The germline V gene has CDR1 SNHLY and CDR2 FYNNEI. The CDR3 is made up of 14 amino acids. CDR3 DNA, as far as it was read: TGTGCCAGCAGTGGGACAGTCGATAACTACGAG. This gives the protein CASSGTVDNYE. The entire CDR3 protein is CASSGTVDNYEQYF.

To note about this clone: The CDR3 is cut off 3 residues early in the read; its end comes from the germline J gene. This chain joins TRBV5-1 and TRBJ1-1; D unclear. The germline V and J ends were trimmed by 4 bases and 3 bases, with 16 bases remaining between them. Germline V lookup: CDR1 SGHRS, CDR2 YFSETQ. The CDR3 runs 15 residues. The CDR3 bases that were read are TGCGCCAGCAGCCGGGGAAACGTTCAGGACACTGAA. As protein: CASSRGNVQDTE. Given in full, the CDR3 is CASSRGNVQDTEAFF.

On this clone: The read finishes 3 residues shy of the CDR3 end, and the germline J gene is used to complete it. The V gene is TRBV5-1, the J gene TRBJ2-3, with TRBD2 matching over 11 bases. The germline V gene encodes CDR1 SGHRS and CDR2 YFSETQ. CDR3 length: 17 amino acids. V lost 2 bases and J lost 3; bases outside the gene matches: 8. The covered CDR3 bases are TGCGCCAGCAGCTTACTAGCGGGAGTACGAGAAACAGATACG. Encoded protein: CASSLLAGVRETDT. Given in full, the CDR3 is CASSLLAGVRETDTQYF.

Concerning this clone itself: The observed sequence ends 3 residues before the CDR3 terminus, with the missing tail filled in from the germline J gene. This chain connects TRBV7-2 to TRBJ2-7; TRBD2 matches at 13 bases. J gave up 4 bases and V 5 bases, and 5 bases lay outside the gene matches. Germline V gene sequence: CDR1 SGHTA, CDR2 FQGNSA. This CDR3 contains 15 residues. The CDR3 loop reads CASSKGLAGKYEQYF. The covered CDR3 bases are TGTGCCAGCAGCAAGGGACTAGCGGGAAAATACGAG.

As for this clone: The read halts 3 residues ahead of the CDR3 end, with the missing end drawn from the germline J gene. V is TRBV4-2 and J is TRBJ2-2; D perhaps matches TRBD1 (5 bases). Germline V gene sequence: CDR1 LGHNA, CDR2 YNFKEQ. The CDR3 is 17 residues long. With 0 bases removed from V and 3 bases from J, the gap between germline ends came to 14 bases. The sequenced CDR3 bases are TGTGCCAGCAGCCAAGATTGGGGTGGGGCCTACACCGGGGAG. It codes for CASSQDWGGAYTGE. The entire CDR3 sequence reads CASSQDWGGAYTGELFF.

Points on this clone: The read ends 3 residues shy of where the CDR3 ends; the end is completed using the germline J gene. J is TRBJ2-6 and V is TRBV6-2 or TRBV6-3, with TRBD1 as a possible D gene (6 bases). The V and J ends lost 5 bases and 3 bases respectively, with 11 bases between them. Germline V gene data show CDR1 as MNHEY and CDR2 as SVGEGT. This CDR3 region has 15 residues. The CDR3 region is CASSPTGNGANVLTF. Incomplete CDR3 DNA: TGTGCCAGCAGTCCTACAGGGAATGGGGCCAACGTC.

With regard to this clone: The CDR3 end is not reached by the read, which stops 3 residues before it; the germline J gene fills it in. The chain uses TRBV20-1 and TRBJ1-1, with 10 positions matching TRBD1. In germline, CDR1 is DFQATT, CDR2 SNEGSKA (reference sequence). V was clipped by 4 bases and J by 2 bases; unmatched bases: 7. The CDR3 length is 15 residues. The CDR3 bases that were read are TGCAGTGCTATTCGGACAGGGGGGGGTAACACTGAA. Translating it yields CSAIRTGGGNTE. The whole CDR3 sequence reads CSAIRTGGGNTEAFF.

Points on this clone: From the germline J gene comes the end of the CDR3, since the read stops 3 residues before it. The J gene is TRBJ2-1, the V gene TRBV19; 7 bases are a match to TRBD2. The trim removed 8 bases at V and 4 bases at J, leaving 5 bases unmatched. The CDR3 is 13 amino acids. Germline V gene sequence: CDR1 LNHDA, CDR2 SQIVND (reference sequence). CDR3 DNA, as far as it was read: TGTGCCAGTTTAGGGAGGGGATACAATGAG. This codes for CASLGRGYNE. The entire CDR3 reads CASLGRGYNEQFF.

As for this clone: The read ends 3 residues shy of where the CDR3 ends; the end is completed using the germline J gene. The rearrangement uses TRBV2 and TRBJ2-7; 9 bases align to TRBD1. Germline assignment: CDR1 SNHLY and CDR2 FYNNEI. The CDR3 is made up of 13 amino acids. With 4 bases clipped from V and 5 bases from J, the junction kept 3 bases outside the gene matches. CDR3 bases read: TGTGCCAGCAGTGTGGACAGGGGCCACGAG. This encodes CASSVDRGHE. The whole CDR3 sequence is CASSVDRGHEQYF.

The sequenced part of the CDR3 DNA is TGCAGTGCTAGAGGTTACGGGTATGCCACCCAAGAGACC. Encoded protein: CSARGYGYATQET. The whole CDR3 is CSARGYGYATQETQYF. The chain joins TRBV20-1 to TRBJ2-5, with D hard to call. The DNA ends 3 residues before the CDR3 does, and the rest of the CDR3 is filled in from the germline J gene. This CDR3 comprises 16 residues. V lost 1 base to trimming and J lost 1 base, with 16 bases between them. CDR1 is DFQATT, CDR2 SNEGSKA, per germline (reference sequence).

For this clone: The read comes to an end 3 residues before the CDR3 does, leaving the germline J gene to fill in the end. The V gene is TRBV5-1, the J gene TRBJ1-1; weak D call: TRBD1 (6 bases). Per the germline V gene, CDR1 is SGHRS and CDR2 is YFSETQ. V lost 3 bases, J lost 0 bases, and 9 bases lay in between. The CDR3 spans 14 residues. CDR3 amino acids: CASSSDRLNTEAFF. The part of the CDR3 DNA that was read is TGCGCCAGCAGCTCAGACAGGTTGAACACTGAA.

As regards this clone: The sequence runs out 3 residues before the end of the CDR3; the remainder is reconstructed from the germline J gene. The rearrangement uses TRBV2 and TRBJ1-1; D is unclear. Trimming left V 2 bases short and J 1 base short, with 8 bases between. The CDR3 consists of 14 residues. CDR1 and CDR2 from the germline V gene are SNHLY and FYNNEI. The CDR3 loop is CASSESHPNTEAFF. The DNA read from the CDR3 is TGTGCCAGCAGTGAAAGCCACCCGAACACTGAA.

The CDR3: CASSVRVDSYNEQFF. The CDR3 bases that were read are TGTGCCAGTAGTGTACGGGTAGACTCCTACAATGAG. The rearrangement uses TRBV19 and TRBJ2-1; D gene unclear. The read ends 3 residues shy of where the CDR3 ends; the end is completed using the germline J gene. This CDR3 spans 15 amino acids. The V and J ends lost 5 bases and 0 bases respectively, with 11 bases between them. Per the germline V gene, CDR1 is LNHDA and CDR2 is SQIVND (reference sequence).

Comment on this clone: The read halts 3 residues ahead of the CDR3 end, with the missing end drawn from the germline J gene. The chain recombines TRBV19 with TRBJ2-1; 11 bases map to TRBD2. CDR1 is LNHDA and CDR2 is SQIVND in the germline V gene (reference sequence). Losses at the gene ends were 2 bases for V and 8 bases for J; bases not matched to a gene: 8. The CDR3 totals 16 residues. The CDR3 loop is CASSIHPSGRLDEQFF. CDR3 DNA, as far as it was read: TGTGCCAGTAGTATACATCCTAGCGGGAGGTTAGATGAG.

As to this clone: The read comes to an end 3 residues before the CDR3 does, leaving the germline J gene to fill in the end. This chain uses TRBV2 with TRBJ2-3; 8 positions agree with TRBD2. Germline CDR1 and CDR2: SNHLY and FYNNEI. The CDR3 loop spans 15 amino acids. The V and J ends lost 0 bases and 6 bases, in that order; junction bases with no gene match: 5. CDR3 loop: CASSEAGTSFDTQYF. CDR3 DNA, as far as it was read: TGTGCCAGCAGTGAAGCAGGGACTAGTTTTGATACG.

Turning to this clone: The read gets to within 3 residues of the CDR3 end, and the germline J gene fills in the rest. V usage is TRBV20-1 and J usage is TRBJ2-6; tentatively, D is TRBD1 (7 bases). Germline values: CDR1 DFQATT, CDR2 SNEGSKA (reference sequence). CDR3 length equals 18 residues. Trimming cost V 5 bases and J 4 bases, with 24 bases left between them. Partial CDR3 DNA: TGCAGTGCTCCACCAGGGCCAGGGGGAGGTTCCGGGGCCAACGTC. This codes for CSAPPGPGGGSGANV. The full CDR3 protein is CSAPPGPGGGSGANVLTF.

About this clone itself: The read finishes 3 residues shy of the CDR3 end, and the germline J gene is used to complete it. The chain combines TRBV19 with TRBJ1-2; 7 bases map to TRBD1. The V and J ends lost 3 bases and 4 bases, in that order; junction bases with no gene match: 5. The CDR3 runs to 14 residues. Germline CDR1 reads LNHDA; CDR2 reads SQIVND (reference sequence). CDR3: CASSMGQTLYGYTF. CDR3 DNA, as far as it was read: TGTGCCAGTAGTATGGGACAGACGCTCTATGGC.

Turning to this clone: The read comes to an end 3 residues before the CDR3 does, leaving the germline J gene to fill in the end. The rearrangement links TRBV29-1 to TRBJ2-3; D unresolved. This CDR3 region has 11 residues. Looked up from germline, CDR1 is SQVTM and CDR2 is ANQGSEA. V was pared by 2 bases and J by 6 bases, with 6 bases between. The chain's CDR3 is CSVELVDTQYF. The sequenced part of the CDR3 DNA is TGCAGCGTTGAATTAGTTGATACG.

With respect to this clone: The CDR3 extends 3 residues past the end of the read, so its final part is completed from the germline J gene. The chain combines TRBV11-2 with TRBJ2-1; the D gene is possibly TRBD2 (6 bases). Germline V gives CDR1 SGHAT, CDR2 FQNNGV. The CDR3 has 15 amino acids. The ends were cut back, 8 bases at V and 5 bases at J, with 19 bases in the middle. CDR3 sequence: CASRWDSRDNNEQFF. Incomplete CDR3 DNA: TGTGCCAGCCGCTGGGACTCGCGGGATAACAATGAG.